Presented here are 31 T cell receptor beta chains from one specimen sequenced in a study of shared clonotypes between healthy human individuals. TCRdb keeps only in-frame clones here, not all; method: immunoSEQ multiplex PCR. The data show under 1,100,000 clones, around 82% seen once. Sequenced material: memory CD4+ T cells from PBMCs. This sample's subset: CD45RA-negative fraction. The receptor source for this set is a man between 18 and 35 years old in good health. Some clones in this sample may be carry-over from other donors' samples.

In this sample, this clone turned up a few times. The V call is TRBV18, the J call TRBJ2-3; TRBD2 matches at 13 bases. With 3 bases clipped from V and 5 bases from J, the junction kept 2 bases outside the gene matches. CDR1 and CDR2 (germline): KGHSH, LQKENI. The CDR3 length is 15 residues. The CDR3: CASSPGLAGEDTQYF. In DNA form, the CDR3 reads TGTGCCAGCTCACCCGGACTAGCGGGAGAAGATACGCAGTATTTT.

The V and J genes are TRBV11-2 and TRBJ2-1; D is possibly TRBD2 (6 bases). With 5 bases removed from V and 4 bases from J, the gap between germline ends came to 18 bases. This CDR3 spans 16 amino acids. CDR1 and CDR2 (germline): SGHAT, FQNNGV. As DNA, the CDR3 is TGTGCCAGCAGCGCCCGTCGGGGGAGCGGATACAATGAGCAGTTCTTC. This sequence encodes CASSARRGSGYNEQFF.

The gene calls are TRBV10-3 and TRBJ2-5; the match to TRBD2 covers 11 bases. There are 16 residues in the CDR3. Germline V gene data show CDR1 as ENHRY and CDR2 as SYGVKD. V dropped 4 bases and J dropped 2; count of bases not matched to a gene: 6. This chain's CDR3 is CAISAFGTSGQETQYF. The CDR3 DNA reads TGTGCCATCAGTGCGTTCGGGACTAGCGGACAAGAGACCCAGTACTTC.

The chain recombines TRBV4-2 with TRBJ2-1, with TRBD2 matching over 10 bases. V dropped 5 bases and J dropped 9; count of bases not matched to a gene: 7. The germline V gene has CDR1 LGHNA and CDR2 YNFKEQ. CDR3 length: 14 amino acids. The CDR3 protein is CASSFQREGVEQFF. CDR3 DNA: TGTGCCAGCAGCTTCCAGCGGGAGGGTGTTGAGCAGTTCTTC.

This sequence joins TRBV5-1 and TRBJ1-4; 8 nucleotides align to TRBD1. The CDR3 length is 15 residues. CDR1 SGHRS and CDR2 YFSETQ come from the germline V gene. Germline trimming cut 4 bases from V and 10 bases from J; bases unmatched to any gene: 12. CDR3 DNA: TGCGCCAGCAGCCAAGGGACAGGCCGTACGGGAAAACTGTTTTTT. As protein: CASSQGTGRTGKLFF.

The chain joins TRBV7-6 to TRBJ2-1; 10 positions agree with TRBD2. CDR1 is SGHVS and CDR2 is FNYEAQ in the germline V gene. The CDR3 runs 16 residues. V lost 2 bases to trimming and J lost 3 bases; unmatched junction nucleotides: 4. The CDR3 loop reads CASSLRPSGSYNEQFF. Here the CDR3 DNA reads TGTGCCAGCAGCTTACGCCCTAGCGGGAGCTACAATGAGCAGTTCTTC.

About this clone: A much bigger clone sits one base away, suggesting this may be a read error. The same CDR3 also results from other DNA sequences found in this sample. CDR3 loop: CASSLVETQYF. The CDR3 DNA sequence: TGTGCCAGCAGCTTGGTAGAGACCCAGTACTTC. The chain uses TRBV5-8 and TRBJ2-5, with no clear D. V shed 0 bases and J shed 4 bases, with 1 base lying between them. The length of the CDR3 is 11 residues. From germline, CDR1 is SGHTS and CDR2 YDEGEE.

The chain joins TRBV5-8 to TRBJ1-1; D is undetermined. This CDR3 comprises 14 residues. CDR1 and CDR2 (germline): SGHTS, YDEGEE. V lost 0 bases, J lost 4 bases, and 10 bases lay in between. The CDR3 DNA follows: TGTGCCAGCAGCTTGGGAGGTTTAAGCACTGAAGCTTTCTTT. Residues: CASSLGGLSTEAFF.

The chain uses TRBV9 and TRBJ2-3, with D perhaps being TRBD1 or TRBD2 (6 bases each). The CDR3 spans 13 residues. Germline V gene lookup returns CDR1 SGDLS and CDR2 YYNGEE. V was cut by 0 bases and J by 8 bases, with 10 bases left in between. CDR3 DNA: TGTGCCAGCAGCGTAGGGGGGGCGACTACGCAGTATTTT. This gives the protein CASSVGGATTQYF.

A note on this clone: Other DNA sequences of this sample code for an identical CDR3. The J gene is TRBJ2-3, the V gene TRBV5-1; the D is unclear. Germline V gene lookup returns CDR1 SGHRS and CDR2 YFSETQ. The ends were cut back, 0 bases at V and 3 bases at J, with 8 bases in the middle. This CDR3 has 14 residues. CDR3 in amino acids: CASSLGGRTDTQYF. For the CDR3, the DNA is TGCGCCAGCAGCTTGGGAGGTAGGACAGATACGCAGTATTTT.

This chain links TRBV30 with TRBJ1-2; D ambiguous. V dropped 0 bases and J dropped 8 bases, with 13 bases sitting between them. This CDR3 contains 13 residues. In germline, CDR1 is GTSNPN, CDR2 SVGIG (reference sequence). CDR3 in amino acids: CAWSVNQQTGYTF. CDR3 sequence (DNA): TGTGCCTGGAGTGTAAACCAGCAGACGGGCTACACCTTC. The variable domain in full, completed from reference TRBV30 and TRBJ1-2, reads SQTIHQWPATLVQPVGSPLSLECTVEGTSNPNLYWYRQAAGRGLQLLFYSVGIGQISSEVPQNLSASRPQDRQFILSSKKLLLSDSGFYLCAWSVNQQTGYTFGSGTRLTVV.

This clone was seen only a few times. The same CDR3 is also encoded by other DNA sequences in this sample. This chain joins TRBV25-1 and TRBJ1-5; the match to TRBD1 covers 7 bases. The CDR3 extends over 14 amino acids. Germline V gives CDR1 MGHDK, CDR2 SYGVNS. The V gene end was trimmed by 4 bases and the J gene end by 2 bases; junction bases not matched to a gene: 2. This CDR3 is CASSGDSGNQPQHF. The DNA for the CDR3 is TGTGCCAGCAGTGGGGACAGCGGCAATCAGCCCCAGCATTTT.

A note on this clone: Other DNA sequences from this sample encode an identical CDR3 as well. This chain uses TRBV27 with TRBJ2-7; 11 bases agree with TRBD2. This CDR3 has 16 residues. The germline gives CDR1 MNHEY, CDR2 SMNVEV (reference sequence). With V trimmed by 0 bases and J by 2 bases, 3 bases remained unmatched. This CDR3 reads CASSLSLAGGTYEQYF. The CDR3 region has the DNA TGTGCCAGCAGTTTATCGCTAGCGGGAGGTACCTACGAGCAGTACTTC.

V gene TRBV7-9 combines with J gene TRBJ1-2; 7 bases match TRBD1. CDR3 length: 14 residues. Germline V gene data show CDR1 as SEHNR and CDR2 as FQNEAQ (reference sequence). Trimming cost V 5 bases and J 0 bases; bases outside gene matches: 3. Here the CDR3 DNA reads TGTGCCAGCAGCCAAACAGGGGCTAACTATGGCTACACCTTC. Translation: CASSQTGANYGYTF.

DNA for the CDR3: TGCGCCAGCAGCCAACTAAGACATACCGAAGCTTTCTTT. Its translation is CASSQLRHTEAFF. This rearrangement joins TRBV5-1 to TRBJ1-1; no definite D call. The V gene lost 4 bases and the J gene lost 8 bases, with 15 bases spanning the gap. The CDR3 extends over 13 amino acids. CDR1 SGHRS and CDR2 YFSETQ come from the germline V gene.

With respect to this clone: A read error likely explains this, since a far larger clone differs by one base. This likely comes from a read error, as the CDR3 has no conserved phenylalanine or tryptophan at its end. This chain uses TRBV9 with TRBJ1-2; 10 bases line up with TRBD1. CDR1 is SGDLS and CDR2 is YYNGEE in the germline V gene. The J segment lost 6 bases and the V segment lost 3 bases, leaving 5 bases of the junction unmatched. The CDR3 consists of 14 residues. CDR3: CASSAIGTGDGYTS. DNA for the CDR3: TGTGCCAGCAGCGCCATCGGGACAGGGGATGGCTACACCTCC.

Note on this clone: Mismatch with germline at one junction end may stem from a read error. The chain carries TRBV28 and TRBJ1-3; D is perhaps TRBD1 (6 bases). CDR3 length: 15 residues. Germline-derived CDR1 and CDR2 are MDHEN and SYDVKM. The CDR3 coding sequence is TGTGCCAGCAGTTTAATTCCAGGGGCTGGAAACACCATACATTTT. This gives the protein CASSLIPGAGNTIHF.

The V and J genes are TRBV5-4 and TRBJ2-1, with no clear D. The CDR3 runs 12 residues. With 4 bases removed from V and 10 bases from J, the gap between germline ends came to 12 bases. The V gene's germline CDR1 is SGHNT and CDR2 YYREEE (reference sequence). The CDR3 sequence is CASSLDPAEQFF. CDR3 sequence (DNA): TGTGCCAGCAGCCTCGACCCGGCGGAGCAGTTCTTC.

The rearrangement uses TRBV7-2 and TRBJ2-7, with D possibly TRBD2 on 6 matching bases. With 5 bases removed from V and 6 bases from J, the gap between germline ends came to 26 bases. CDR3 length: 17 residues. Germline CDR1 reads SGHTA; CDR2 reads FQGNSA. CDR3 residues: CASSRAVGAGTPLEQYF. CDR3 bases: TGTGCCAGCAGCCGAGCGGTTGGGGCGGGGACTCCTCTCGAGCAGTACTTC.

The table lists this clone with a few counts. The chain combines TRBV6-5 with TRBJ2-1; TRBD1 matches 7 bases. After removal of 2 bases from V and 4 bases from J, the junction contained 8 bases not matched to a gene. Germline V CDR1 and CDR2: MNHEY, SVGAGI. This CDR3 has 16 residues. The CDR3 is CASSYLSGQFYNEQFF. Written as DNA, the CDR3 is TGTGCCAGCAGTTACCTATCGGGACAGTTTTACAATGAGCAGTTCTTC.

The genes are TRBV6-1 and TRBJ1-5, with D unresolved. The CDR3 consists of 13 residues. Trimming removed 8 bases from V and 2 bases from J, with 10 bases in between. Germline CDR1 reads MNHNS; CDR2 reads SASEGT. The CDR3 here is CASGIQGNQPQHF. The CDR3 DNA reads as TGTGCCAGCGGGATCCAGGGCAATCAGCCCCAGCATTTT.

Concerning this clone itself: The sample contains more than one DNA sequence encoding this CDR3. The chain couples TRBV18 to TRBJ2-7, with D perhaps assigned TRBD1 or TRBD2 (5 bases each). The CDR3 runs to 14 residues. The germline V gene has CDR1 KGHSH and CDR2 LQKENI. V was pared by 0 bases and J by 4 bases, with 10 bases between. The CDR3 spells CASSPPGRPYEQYF. DNA for the CDR3: TGTGCCAGCTCACCACCGGGACGGCCTTACGAGCAGTACTTC.

The chain employs TRBV9 and TRBJ2-2; 8 bases fit TRBD1. J lost 5 bases, V lost 2 bases, and 8 bases had no gene match. In germline, CDR1 is SGDLS, CDR2 YYNGEE. The CDR3 contains 16 residues. The CDR3 region is CASSVVARTGTGELFF. The CDR3, as DNA: TGTGCCAGCAGCGTGGTCGCGAGGACAGGGACCGGGGAGCTGTTTTTT.

This clone appeared a few times. Within the sample, other DNA sequences also encode this same CDR3. The chain joins TRBV11-2 to TRBJ1-2; D may be TRBD1 (5 bases). Per the germline V gene, CDR1 is SGHAT and CDR2 is FQNNGV. V was trimmed by 6 bases and J by 8 bases, leaving 13 bases between them. The CDR3 runs 12 residues. CDR3 coding DNA: TGTGCCAGCAGTTGGGCGGGGGACGGCTACACCTTC. Translated, it gives CASSWAGDGYTF. The variable domain in full, completed from reference TRBV11-2 and TRBJ1-2, reads EAGVAQSPRYKIIEKRQSVAFWCNPISGHATLYWYQQILGQGPKLLIQFQNNGVVDDSQLPKDRFSAERLKGVDSTLKIQPAKLEDSAVYLCASSWAGDGYTFGSGTRLTVV.

The gene calls are TRBV11-3 and TRBJ2-5; TRBD1 might be the D (5 bases). The J call is in doubt because the DNA end fits TRBJ2-7 better. Germline assignment: CDR1 SGHNT and CDR2 YENEEA. The CDR3 is 13 amino acids. For the CDR3, the DNA is TGTGCCAGCAGCTCCTCAGCCAGGGCCGAGCAGTACTTC. Its protein product is CASSSSARAEQYF.

The chain combines TRBV7-9 with TRBJ1-2; a possible D gene is TRBD1 (5 bases). The CDR3 covers 14 residues. V lost 1 base, J lost 7 bases, and 13 bases lay in between. Germline values: CDR1 SEHNR, CDR2 FQNEAQ (reference sequence). Here the CDR3 DNA reads TGTGCCAGCAGCTTAGATGGGGGATCGGGTGGCTACACCTTC. Translating it yields CASSLDGGSGGYTF.

The rearrangement joins TRBV2 to TRBJ2-1; 9 bases align to TRBD2. The CDR3 runs 13 residues. Germline V gives CDR1 SNHLY, CDR2 FYNNEI. V dropped 11 bases and J dropped 10; count of bases not matched to a gene: 12. The CDR3 region has the DNA TGTGCCGGAGGGTTTAGCGGGAGCGCGGAGCAGTTCTTC. Translating gives CAGGFSGSAEQFF.

The chain combines TRBV29-1 with TRBJ1-2; 7 nucleotides agree with TRBD1. The CDR3 covers 13 residues. Germline CDR1 reads SQVTM; CDR2 reads ANQGSEA. With V trimmed by 4 bases and J by 1 base, 3 bases remained unmatched. Here the CDR3 DNA reads TGCAGCGTTGGTGGGACAGTTAACTATGGCTACACCTTC. It codes for CSVGGTVNYGYTF.

The chain employs TRBV29-1 and TRBJ2-1, with D perhaps given as TRBD1 or TRBD2 (5 bases each). CDR1 is SQVTM, CDR2 ANQGSEA, per germline. This CDR3 contains 13 residues. V was trimmed by 6 bases and J by 9 bases, leaving 18 bases between them. The CDR3 loop is CSVGWGSTSEQFF. In nucleotides, the CDR3 is TGCAGCGTCGGATGGGGGAGCACTAGTGAGCAGTTCTTC.

The rearrangement joins TRBV30 to TRBJ2-1, with 9 positions matching TRBD1. CDR1 is GTSNPN and CDR2 is SVGIG in the germline V gene (reference sequence). V lost 2 bases, J lost 7 bases, and 15 bases stayed unmatched. The CDR3 contains 17 residues. CDR3 coding DNA: TGTGCCTGGAGTTTCATAGGGAAGGGACAGGGCAAGAATGAGCAGTTCTTC. This sequence encodes CAWSFIGKGQGKNEQFF.

This clone has only one observation. V and J are TRBV5-1 and TRBJ2-3; the match to TRBD2 covers 11 bases. Trimming cost V 5 bases and J 2 bases; bases outside gene matches: 10. Germline loops: CDR1 SGHRS, CDR2 YFSETQ. The CDR3 extends over 17 amino acids. As DNA, the CDR3 is TGCGCCAGCAGGGACCCTACTAGCGGGAGCTCCACAGATACGCAGTATTTT. Translated: CASRDPTSGSSTDTQYF.